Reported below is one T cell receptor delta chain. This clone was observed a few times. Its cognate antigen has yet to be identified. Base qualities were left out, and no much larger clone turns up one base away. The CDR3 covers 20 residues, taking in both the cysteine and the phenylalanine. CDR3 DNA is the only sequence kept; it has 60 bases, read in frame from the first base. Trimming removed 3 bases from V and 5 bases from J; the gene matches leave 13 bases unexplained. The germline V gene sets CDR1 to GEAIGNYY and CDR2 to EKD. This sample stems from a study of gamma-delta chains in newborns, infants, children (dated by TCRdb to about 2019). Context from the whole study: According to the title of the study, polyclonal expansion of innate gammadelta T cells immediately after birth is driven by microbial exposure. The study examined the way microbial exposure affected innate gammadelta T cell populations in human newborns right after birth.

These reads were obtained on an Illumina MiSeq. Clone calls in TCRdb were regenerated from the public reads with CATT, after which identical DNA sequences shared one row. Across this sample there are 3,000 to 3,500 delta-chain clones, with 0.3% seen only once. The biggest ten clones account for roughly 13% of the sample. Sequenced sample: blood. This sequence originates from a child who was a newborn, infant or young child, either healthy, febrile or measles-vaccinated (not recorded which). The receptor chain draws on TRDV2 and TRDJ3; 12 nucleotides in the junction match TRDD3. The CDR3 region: CACDSVVTGGYIRDTRQMFF. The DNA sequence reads TGTGCCTGTGACTCCGTGGTCACTGGGGGATACATCCGGGACACCCGACAGATGTTTTTC.